This T cell receptor beta chain was found in a study of response to subunit inactivated influenza vaccine. General study points: Every seasonal influenza vaccination brings in few new T cells, the authors suggested.

Trimming cost V 1 base and J 4 bases; bases outside gene matches: 12. The V gene's germline CDR1 is SGHAT and CDR2 FQNNGV. The length of the CDR3 is 18 residues. TCRdb re-derived calls from the RT-PCR reads in MiXCR, one entry per CDR3 protein. The data contain 500,000 to 650,000 distinct CDR3 sequences, approximately 7.7% of them singletons. This clonotype appeared a few times. Its antigen is unknown. The sequence was obtained from a man in his fifties or sixties who received an inactivated influenza vaccine. Sequencing used PBMCs from blood, obtained roughly 24 months after vaccination. The chain recombines TRBV11-2 with TRBJ2-5, with TRBD2 matching 10 bases. The CDR3 region is CASSLGGLAPRGLETQYF. CDR3 DNA: TGTGCCAGCAGCTTAGGGGGACTAGCGCCAAGGGGCCTAGAGACCCAGTACTTC.